This T cell receptor beta chain was sequenced during a study of cytomegalovirus exposure and HLA in healthy donors (dated by TCRdb to 2017 to 2019). At the level of the whole study: According to an earlier analysis of 450 to 650 of the donors, about 179 million T cells yielded over 90 million unique TCR beta sequences and more than 250 Gb of sequence data. The study combined high-throughput TCR immunosequencing, statistical association of individual TCRs with disease status, and machine learning to predict cytomegalovirus infection status. Across 398 genotyped donors of the cohort, an average of roughly 200,000 unique TCR beta nucleotide sequences per donor were sequenced, and around 19% of those sequences were non-productive. In an earlier analysis of 550 to 700 of the donors, high-throughput TCR beta sequencing was used to judge whether each TCR beta V gene segment behaved as functional or pseudogenic. In addition to the first cohort of 650 to 800 subjects, a separate validation cohort of 120 different subjects was used. Roughly five DR-DQ haplotypes were handled as single units for association and clustering, since linkage in the cohort was strong. An early release that covered about 640 HLA-typed donors contained approximately 300 gigabases of sequencing data and around 85 million unique TCR sequences. Of the 398 genotyped donors, 81% fell in the genetic ancestry cluster associated with self-reported Caucasian donors. All discovery cohort repertoires had been generated using a single sequencing platform. The number of typed donors differed by locus: roughly 620-640 for A, B, C, DRB1 and DQB1; 522 for DQA1; around 580 for DPA1; and 400 to 480 for DPB1. Using immunosequencing, the study profiled T cell repertoires from around 670 subjects and related those repertoires to cytomegalovirus serostatus. A later analysis re-examined previously published TCR beta repertoires from about 670 donors and added high-resolution HLA genotyping to investigate patterns of TCR occurrence. In a later genetic analysis, genome-wide SNP genotypes for about three fifths of the roughly 670 donors were used, and that subset was treated as a discovery cohort. Donor age, sex, ethnicity and CMV serostatus were compiled alongside the repertoire data. In the later analysis, no new phenotypic data were used to find candidate immune exposures; instead, reliance was placed on TCR beta sequences and their occurrence across donors. Both class I and class II loci were covered by HLA typing, at four-digit resolution. The study aimed to test whether signatures of past pathogen exposure could be identified by cataloging public T cell receptors.

Receptors were amplified or captured by the immunoSEQ multiplex PCR assay. The multiplex PCR relied on a mix of 60 forward primers for TCR Vbeta segments and 13 reverse primers for TCR Jbeta segments. The CDR3 region of rearranged TCR beta genes was amplified from genomic DNA with a multiplex PCR assay. The amplified TCR beta libraries were sequenced on the Illumina HiSeq System as 87-base-pair reads. The original methods were these. Across the 500 to 700 repertoires, a later analysis counted 80 million or so unique TCR beta chains, about 10 million of which were shared by at least two donors. A nearest-neighbor algorithm error-corrected the raw reads and collapsed the reads into unique sequences, merging closely related sequences to remove PCR and sequencing errors. Alignment of CDR3 sequences to IMGT reference sequences was used to assign V, D and J gene segments. Each retained sequence needed at least a six-nucleotide match to both a V gene segment and a J gene segment. A rearrangement counted as productive if the CDR3 had no stop codons and remained in frame with V and J, and every other rearrangement counted as non-productive. Following IMGT convention, CDR3 was defined as the stretch from the second conserved V-encoded cysteine to the conserved J-encoded phenylalanine. In an earlier analysis of around 640 of the donors, sequences lacking an unambiguous match to a single V gene segment were excluded. In an earlier analysis of some 590 of the donors, V segments were called functional above 56.7% productive rearrangements and were called segregating when the between-donor standard deviation exceeded 5%. A statistical classification framework was developed to diagnose cytomegalovirus status using the catalog of TCR beta chain sequences. A later analysis assigned V and J genes by comparing TCR nucleotide sequences with IMGT/GENE-DB human TR gene sequences. Using the TCRdist pipeline, a later analysis assigned CDR3 sequences along with most-parsimonious VDJ recombination scenarios. In a later analysis, each TCR beta chain was defined by its CDR3 amino acid sequence together with its V-gene family, and reads lacking a unique V-gene family were excluded. As a way to deal with suspected cross-contamination and a sequencing artifact, a later analysis dropped nearly 600 nucleotide sequences that were highly shared and had low generation probability. In a later analysis, a clonal expansion index for each public chain was calculated from normalized within-repertoire ranks of inferred template counts. In a later analysis, generation probabilities were computed with a VDJ recombination model fitted to out-of-frame rearrangements, and the resulting probabilities were checked against IGoR. In a later analysis, hypergeometric tests were used to score TCR-TCR, TCR-HLA and TCR-CMV co-occurrence, with a repertoire-size bias correction applied to TCR pairs. A later analysis estimated false discovery rates by permuting HLA or CMV assignments 20 times. In a later analysis, co-occurring TCRs were grouped using DBSCAN, with TCRdist sequence similarity added in when clustering inside HLA-allele-positive subsets. Co-occurrence clustering excluded repertoires with fewer than 30,000 or more than 120,000 public chains, plus five with anomalous nucleotide sharing. TCRdb obtained this table from immuneACCESS and retained in-frame rearrangements with V and J assigned. These tables miss some clones; where compared with another copy, unresolved V genes account for less than half of the shortfall, and the remainder is unexplained. The V and J calls and the clone size are those of that table, but D and trimming were determined from the DNA. Per the sample table, the count is approximately 190,000 clones. Roughly 0.7% of the sample lies in the top ten.

CDR1 SGHDT and CDR2 YYEEEE are derived from the germline V gene. The CDR3 numbers 15 residues from cysteine through phenylalanine. The entry retains the CDR3 DNA only, 45 bases that are in frame from base 1. The junction shows trimming of 7 bases on V and 0 bases on J, and the gene matches do not reach 6 bases of it. Points the paper makes about the study in general: Some IMGT-functional V segments, including TRBV6-2 and TRBV6-3, could not be distinguished by the 87-base-pair reads and were therefore excluded. In vitro tests confirmed that a few of the cytomegalovirus-associated TCR beta chains recognize cytomegalovirus antigens. In both the original and validation cohorts, the classifier was reported to diagnose cytomegalovirus status with high specificity and sensitivity. A further reported finding was that TCR beta sequences accurately predicted the HLA-A and HLA-B alleles for most subjects in the first cohort. Because counts were too low, around 18 rarely observed V segments, including chromosome 9 orphons, were left out of the earlier analysis of roughly 600 of the donors. In a later analysis, several top co-occurrence clusters were reported to appear linked to parvovirus B19, influenza, CMV and Epstein-Barr virus. This cohort had only TCR beta chains sequenced, and the lack of alpha or paired-chain data limited which features could be detected. Correlated functional status among segregating V segments might be attributable to linkage disequilibrium, but an unknown experimental factor could not be ruled out. Sequencing depth was assumed to be roughly uniform across donors in the presence/absence analyses, though that assumption may not hold. Because HLA typing was missing for some donors at each locus, association tests included only the typed subset. In a later genetic analysis, fewer N-insertions in productive TCRs were reported among donors in an Asian-associated ancestry cluster than the approximately 710-donor mean. The study gave a list of about 150 TCR beta chains associated with cytomegalovirus. Immune exposure information for the cohort was limited to CMV serostatus. When HLA alleles, especially DR and DQ, strongly co-occurred, TCR associations were difficult to assign to individual alleles. A group of highly shared sequence variants was considered likely to be a technical artifact of the sequencing pipeline. In a later analysis, most CMV-associated TCR beta chains were found to appear HLA-restricted, with HLA associations seemingly driven largely by CMV exposure. The authors suggested that the approach could potentially be extended to other disease states and immunological phenotypes. In a later analysis, HLA-associated TCR beta chains showed more clonal expansion and lower generation probabilities than non-associated chains that were equally common. In a later genetic analysis, a missense DCLRE1C variant was associated with V-gene and J-gene trimming of TCR beta chains, and the association was replicated in an independent cohort. A later analysis associated 15,000 to 20,000 TCR beta sequences with specific HLA alleles at a false discovery rate of 0.05. In a later analysis, the rate of TCR association differed among HLA loci, with DRB1 alleles having the most associated TCRs and HLA-C alleles having the fewest. Most TCR sequences were observed very rarely across donors, whereas some public TCRs were present in many individuals. Broadly in line with IMGT annotations, most TCR beta V segments showed up in productive rearrangements about 90% or about 30% of the time in an earlier analysis of 587 of the donors.

Details on this clone: This receptor's antigen is unknown.

In total, about 650 healthy bone marrow donors made up the cohort. At the time of sampling, every cohort member was nominally healthy, though immune exposures that went unrecorded were likely present. The donor was CMV seronegative and was included in the group of a few hundred seronegative cohort members. A peripheral blood sample was provided by each donor, and peripheral blood mononuclear cells were used for TCR beta sequencing. The Qiagen DNeasy Blood Extraction Kit was used to extract genomic DNA from the blood cell samples. The chain links TRBV5-6 with TRBJ2-2; 7 bases in the junction line up with TRBD2. This TCR was recovered from a boy younger than 18 in good health and CMV-seronegative. Sequencing was performed on PBMCs. Here is the DNA: TGTGCCAGCCGCAGAAGCGGGGCGAACACCGGGGAGCTGTTTTTT. Translated, it gives CASRRSGANTGELFF.